These 21 T cell receptor beta chains were sequenced from one sample in a study of beta chain features in type 1 diabetes. Every bit of the isolated RNA underwent reverse transcription, so sequencing read expressed TCRB transcripts. Method: immunoSEQ multiplex PCR; TCRdb's copy keeps in-frame clones and lacks some. The sample records some 220,000 clones, about 11% being singletons. The sample comprised central memory CD4+ T cells from blood. The receptors derive from a man younger than 35 in good health.

This clone was observed a few times. The rearrangement uses TRBV2 and TRBJ2-2; D ambiguous. From germline, CDR1 is SNHLY and CDR2 FYNNEI. Trimming shortened V by 4 bases and J by 0 bases, and 6 bases separated the two germline ends. The CDR3 has 14 amino acids. CDR3 DNA: TGTGCCAGCAGTGCCATCACGAACACCGGGGAGCTGTTTTTT. Translating gives CASSAITNTGELFF.

For this clone: A read error may account for a junction end that differs from germline. The chain carries TRBV7-7 and TRBJ2-7; maybe TRBD1 (6 bases). There are 15 residues in the CDR3. Germline loops: CDR1 SSHAT, CDR2 FNYEAQ (reference sequence). The CDR3 region is CASSARKGGRYEQYF. The CDR3 nucleotides read TGTGCTAGCAGCGCACGAAAAGGGGGAAGATACGAGCAGTACTTC. Based on the CDR3 plus reference TRBV7-7 and TRBJ2-7, the full variable domain is GAGVSQSPRYKVTKRGQDVTLRCDPISSHATLYWYQQALGQGPEFLTYFNYEAQPDKSGLPSDRFSAERPEGSISTLTIQRTEQRDSAMYRCASSARKGGRYEQYFGPGTRLTVT.

There are a few counts of this clone. This chain links TRBV5-1 with TRBJ2-1, with TRBD1 as a possible D gene (6 bases). This CDR3 is built from 16 residues. Deletions cut 4 bases from V and 7 bases from J, with 21 bases between. Germline V lookup: CDR1 SGHRS, CDR2 YFSETQ. This CDR3 is CASSTYLNRVQNEQFF. The CDR3 bases are TGCGCCAGCAGCACATATCTCAACAGGGTTCAAAATGAGCAGTTCTTC.

The J gene is TRBJ2-1, the V gene TRBV10-2; 12 bases fit TRBD2. Per the germline V gene, CDR1 is WSHSY and CDR2 is SAAADI. There are 15 residues in the CDR3. The ends lost 4 bases at V and 8 bases at J; junction bases unmatched: 6. This chain's CDR3 is CASSGPRLAGDEQFF. The DNA of the CDR3 is TGCGCCAGCAGTGGGCCTCGACTAGCGGGAGATGAGCAGTTCTTC.

For this clone: The sample contains more than one DNA sequence encoding this CDR3. The rearrangement joins TRBV4-3 to TRBJ1-2, with D tentatively TRBD1 (6 bases). Trimming removed 3 bases at V and 2 bases at J, with 10 bases between. Germline V CDR1 and CDR2: LGHNA, YSLEER. The CDR3 runs 14 residues. The CDR3 DNA sequence: TGCGCCAGCAGCCAGGGCACAGGGAACTATGGCTACACCTTC. Protein sequence: CASSQGTGNYGYTF.

The genes are TRBV25-1 and TRBJ1-2; 7 nucleotides line up with TRBD1. With 4 bases clipped from V and 7 bases from J, the junction kept 6 bases outside the gene matches. Germline assignment: CDR1 MGHDK and CDR2 SYGVNS. The CDR3 length is 13 residues. The DNA for the CDR3 is TGTGCCAGCAGTGTAGACAGGGACAGTGGCTACACCTTC. Translation gives CASSVDRDSGYTF.

This clone was detected a few times. The chain carries TRBV29-1 and TRBJ2-3; D may match TRBD1 or TRBD2 (5 bases each). The CDR3 covers 15 residues. Trimming stripped 7 bases from V and 3 bases from J, with 20 bases between. From germline, CDR1 is SQVTM and CDR2 ANQGSEA. The chain's CDR3 is CSAHSWDQGTDTQYF. DNA for the CDR3: TGCAGCGCCCACTCGTGGGACCAAGGGACAGATACGCAGTATTTT.

This chain uses TRBV15 with TRBJ2-1; no reliable D call. The CDR3 totals 14 residues. Trimming cost V 2 bases and J 6 bases, with 11 bases left between them. Germline V gives CDR1 LNHNV, CDR2 YYDKDF (reference sequence). The DNA for the CDR3 is TGTGCCACCAGCAGACAGACAAACGCCAATGAGCAGTTCTTC. It yields the protein CATSRQTNANEQFF.

This clone was seen a few times. V is TRBV30 and J is TRBJ2-1; 9 bases agree with TRBD2. Per the germline V gene, CDR1 is GTSNPN and CDR2 is SVGIG (reference sequence). The CDR3 consists of 14 residues. Losses at the gene ends were 8 bases for V and 14 bases for J; bases not matched to a gene: 19. As DNA, the CDR3 is TGTGCCCTAGGACGCGATAGAGCGGGAGGCCCCGAGTTCTTC. This translates into CALGRDRAGGPEFF.

This rearrangement joins TRBV11-2 to TRBJ2-2; the D is unclear. Germline V lookup: CDR1 SGHAT, CDR2 FQNNGV. This CDR3 contains 14 residues. The V end was cut by 1 base, the J end by 4 bases, with 7 bases between. DNA for the CDR3: TGTGCCAGCAGCTTAGCGGGTGTCACCGGGGAGCTGTTTTTT. Its translation: CASSLAGVTGELFF.

The J gene is TRBJ1-2, the V gene TRBV6-5; D not certain. The V gene's germline CDR1 is MNHEY and CDR2 SVGAGI. The CDR3 totals 14 residues. V lost 0 bases and J lost 4, with 9 bases in between. The CDR3 region has the DNA TGTGCCAGCAGTTACTCGTCCCGAGTCTATGGCTACACCTTC. It specifies CASSYSSRVYGYTF.

V and J are TRBV7-3 and TRBJ1-1, with TRBD1 matching over 7 bases. Unmatched junction bases numbered 11, after V lost 5 bases and J lost 11 bases. Germline-derived CDR1 and CDR2 are SGHTA and FQGTGA. The CDR3 covers 13 residues. The CDR3 sequence is CASSPWTGASAFF. The CDR3 DNA reads TGTGCCAGCAGCCCCTGGACAGGAGCGAGTGCTTTCTTT.

The chain combines TRBV5-6 with TRBJ2-1; D call uncertain. Germline V gene lookup returns CDR1 SGHDT and CDR2 YYEEEE. Trimming removed 2 bases from V and 4 bases from J, with 7 bases in between. The CDR3 sequence is 13 residues long. CDR3 loop: CASSFDRYNEQFF. CDR3 nucleotides: TGTGCCAGCAGCTTTGATCGATACAATGAGCAGTTCTTC.

The chain combines TRBV2 with TRBJ2-1; 12 nucleotides line up with TRBD2. Germline V gives CDR1 SNHLY, CDR2 FYNNEI. V dropped 1 base and J dropped 15; count of bases not matched to a gene: 7. CDR3 length: 14 amino acids. The CDR3 is CASSEETSGGRRFF. In DNA, the CDR3 is TGTGCCAGCAGTGAAGAGACTAGCGGGGGAAGGCGGTTCTTC.

The genes are TRBV5-6 and TRBJ2-7, with D maybe TRBD2 (5 bases). The CDR3 is 11 amino acids. Looked up from germline, CDR1 is SGHDT and CDR2 is YYEEEE. The ends were cut back, 3 bases at V and 7 bases at J, with 8 bases in the middle. This chain's CDR3 is CASSWGDEQYF. Here the CDR3 DNA reads TGTGCCAGCAGCTGGGGAGATGAGCAGTACTTC.

This clone was found a few times. The same CDR3 also results from other DNA sequences found in this sample. In nucleotides, the CDR3 is TGTGCCAGCAGTTACAGAAATGAGCAGTTCTTC. This sequence encodes CASSYRNEQFF. The V and J genes are TRBV6-6 and TRBJ2-1; D is ambiguous. With 2 bases removed from V and 7 bases from J, the gap between germline ends came to 3 bases. Germline CDR1 is MNHNY and CDR2 is SVGAGI (reference sequence). The CDR3 runs to 11 residues.

This clone has just a few counts. V usage is TRBV6-6 and J usage is TRBJ2-3; no clear D gene. V was cut by 0 bases and J by 1 base, with 8 bases left in between. Germline loops: CDR1 MNHNY, CDR2 SVGAGI (reference sequence). The CDR3 is 15 amino acids. CDR3 residues: CASSYSASGTDTQYF. Here the CDR3 DNA reads TGTGCCAGCAGTTACTCTGCTTCTGGCACAGATACGCAGTATTTT.

The chain is built from TRBV27 and TRBJ2-6, with 7 bases matching TRBD1. Germline trimming cut 4 bases from V and 0 bases from J; bases unmatched to any gene: 3. CDR3 length equals 16 residues. Germline CDR1 reads MNHEY; CDR2 reads SMNVEV (reference sequence). This CDR3 is CASSSTGTSGANVLTF. CDR3 coding DNA: TGTGCCAGCAGTTCGACAGGGACCTCTGGGGCCAACGTCCTGACTTTC.

This clone was found a few times. The chain carries TRBV15 and TRBJ1-1; no clear D. Trimming removed 0 bases from V and 3 bases from J, with 23 bases in between. The germline CDR1 and CDR2 sequences are LNHNV and YYDKDF (reference sequence). The CDR3 covers 19 residues. The CDR3 coding sequence is TGTGCCACCAGCAGAGATTGGGCCCAGATTGTTATGGGCGACACTGAAGCTTTCTTT. Translated: CATSRDWAQIVMGDTEAFF.

The chain is built from TRBV30 and TRBJ2-1; TRBD2 agrees at 12 bases. The germline CDR1 and CDR2 sequences are GTSNPN and SVGIG (reference sequence). With 5 bases clipped from V and 7 bases from J, the junction kept 15 bases outside the gene matches. There are 17 residues in the CDR3. DNA for the CDR3: TGTGCCTGGGACAGGACCAGGACTAGCGGGGTGAATAATGAGCAGTTCTTC. Translating it yields CAWDRTRTSGVNNEQFF.

This clone was counted between two and nine times. This rearrangement joins TRBV7-8 to TRBJ1-4; possibly TRBD1 for D (6 bases). The CDR3 is 15 amino acids. Germline V gene sequence: CDR1 SGHVS, CDR2 FQNEAQ. The germline V and J ends were trimmed by 5 bases and 5 bases, with 15 bases remaining between them. The CDR3 is CASSAQGNGNEKLFF. In DNA form, the CDR3 reads TGTGCCAGCAGCGCACAGGGAAATGGAAATGAAAAACTGTTTTTT.